The 12 T cell receptor beta chains in this list originate from one sample, sequenced in a study of cytomegalovirus exposure and HLA in healthy donors. PCR primers comprised 60 Vbeta and 13 Jbeta primers. TCRdb keeps only in-frame clones here, not all; method: immunoSEQ multiplex PCR. The sample has around 130,000 clones; around 78% are singletons. Material: PBMCs. The receptors were sampled from a woman aged 18 to 35 in good health and CMV-seronegative.

J is TRBJ2-5 and V is TRBV5-4, with 8 nucleotides matching TRBD2. The J call may be faulty, since TRBJ2-7 better matches the DNA end. The CDR3 is 16 residues long. Germline CDR1 and CDR2: SGHNT and YYREEE (reference sequence). CDR3 sequence: CASSLVAGGLSYEQYF. In DNA, the CDR3 is TGTGCCAGCAGCTTGGTTGCGGGAGGACTCTCCTACGAGCAGTACTTC.

The V call is TRBV5-1, the J call TRBJ1-1, with 8 positions matching TRBD1. Per the germline V gene, CDR1 is SGHRS and CDR2 is YFSETQ. The ends lost 4 bases at V and 1 base at J; junction bases unmatched: 3. There are 14 residues in the CDR3. CDR3 DNA: TGCGCCAGCAGCGGTGACAGGGGGAACACTGAAGCTTTCTTT. Protein: CASSGDRGNTEAFF.

This clone has a single count. The chain links TRBV6-5 to TRBJ2-1; the D gene is possibly TRBD2 (7 bases). With 6 bases removed from V and 6 bases from J, the gap between germline ends came to 18 bases. The CDR3 contains 15 residues. Germline CDR1 reads MNHEY; CDR2 reads SVGAGI. CDR3 amino acids: CASRLSGGASNEQFF. CDR3 sequence (DNA): TGTGCCAGCAGACTTTCTGGGGGGGCCAGCAATGAGCAGTTCTTC.

This sequence joins TRBV9 and TRBJ1-1; D gene unclear. CDR3 length equals 12 residues. Looked up from germline, CDR1 is SGDLS and CDR2 is YYNGEE. V gave up 2 bases and J gave up 3 bases, with 5 bases separating them. CDR3 in DNA: TGTGCCAGCAGCGTCTTAGACACTGAAGCTTTCTTT. It codes for CASSVLDTEAFF. The full variable domain, rest sourced from reference TRBV9 and TRBJ1-1, is DSGVTQTPKHLITATGQRVTLRCSPRSGDLSVYWYQQSLDQGLQFLIQYYNGEERAKGNILERFSAQQFPDLHSELNLSSLELGDSALYFCASSVLDTEAFFGQGTRLTVV.

The V and J genes are TRBV2 and TRBJ2-5; 11 bases are shared with TRBD2. With V trimmed by 6 bases and J by 1 base, 7 bases remained unmatched. The length of the CDR3 is 16 residues. Germline loops: CDR1 SNHLY, CDR2 FYNNEI. DNA of the CDR3: TGTGCCAGCAGCTCCCTAGCGGGAGGACCCCAAGAGACCCAGTACTTC. Amino acid sequence: CASSSLAGGPQETQYF. The full variable domain, in which reference TRBV2 and TRBJ2-5 provide the parts outside the CDR3, is EPEVTQTPSHQVTQMGQEVILRCVPISNHLYFYWYRQILGQKVEFLVSFYNNEISEKSEIFDDQFSVERPDGSNFTLKIRSTKLEDSAMYFCASSSLAGGPQETQYFGPGTRLLVL.

The gene calls are TRBV27 and TRBJ1-1; TRBD1 is a possible D gene (6 bases). V was trimmed by 1 base and J by 3 bases, leaving 24 bases between them. CDR1 and CDR2 from the germline V gene are MNHEY and SMNVEV (reference sequence). The CDR3 covers 19 residues. The CDR3: CASSLWWGRFDQRDTEAFF. DNA for the CDR3: TGTGCCAGCAGTTTATGGTGGGGGCGCTTCGATCAAAGGGACACTGAAGCTTTCTTT.

The chain is built from TRBV23-1 and TRBJ1-3; no clear D gene. TRBV23-1 is an open reading frame whose function is uncertain. The CDR3 is 13 residues long. V lost 3 bases and J 5 bases, leaving 8 bases between the germline ends. CDR3 DNA: TGCGCCAGCAGTCACCACACCAGAAACACCATATATTTT. Residues: CASSHHTRNTIYF.

V usage is TRBV2 and J usage is TRBJ2-2; no firm D call. The CDR3 loop spans 12 amino acids. The germline gives CDR1 SNHLY, CDR2 FYNNEI. Trimming took 5 bases from V and 7 from J, leaving 8 bases between them. CDR3 region: CASSLESGELFF. The CDR3, as DNA: TGTGCCAGCAGTCTTGAGAGCGGGGAGCTGTTTTTT.

V gene TRBV11-2 combines with J gene TRBJ2-3, with 9 bases that match TRBD2. V lost 5 bases to trimming and J lost 5 bases; unmatched junction nucleotides: 11. Germline assignment: CDR1 SGHAT and CDR2 FQNNGV. This CDR3 has 16 amino acids. CDR3 in DNA: TGTGCCAGCAGCCTGCGAATAGCGGGAGAGAAAGATACGCAGTATTTT. Translating gives CASSLRIAGEKDTQYF.

V gene TRBV27 combines with J gene TRBJ2-1, with D possibly being TRBD2 (6 bases). CDR1 MNHEY and CDR2 SMNVEV come from the germline V gene (reference sequence). Trimming pared 2 bases from V and 0 bases from J, leaving 17 bases between. The CDR3 has 18 residues. This CDR3 reads CASSLGASGVSSYNEQFF. CDR3 DNA: TGTGCCAGCAGTTTAGGGGCTTCGGGGGTGAGCTCCTACAATGAGCAGTTCTTC.

This rearrangement joins TRBV7-9 to TRBJ1-1; 8 positions agree with TRBD1. Germline CDR1 is SEHNR and CDR2 is FQNEAQ (reference sequence). Trimming took 1 base from V and 8 from J; bases not matched to a gene: 12. The CDR3 sequence is 16 residues long. The CDR3 protein is CASSLESWTGNKEAFF. CDR3 nucleotide sequence: TGTGCCAGCAGCTTAGAATCTTGGACAGGGAATAAGGAAGCTTTCTTT.

This sequence joins TRBV6-6 and TRBJ1-1; possible D gene TRBD1, 5 bases. The ends were cut back, 5 bases at V and 6 bases at J, with 19 bases in the middle. Germline values: CDR1 MNHNY, CDR2 SVGAGI (reference sequence). CDR3 length: 15 residues. The CDR3 coding sequence is TGTGCCAGCAGTATCCGACAGAGCCGGGTTCCTGAAGCTTTCTTT. Protein: CASSIRQSRVPEAFF.